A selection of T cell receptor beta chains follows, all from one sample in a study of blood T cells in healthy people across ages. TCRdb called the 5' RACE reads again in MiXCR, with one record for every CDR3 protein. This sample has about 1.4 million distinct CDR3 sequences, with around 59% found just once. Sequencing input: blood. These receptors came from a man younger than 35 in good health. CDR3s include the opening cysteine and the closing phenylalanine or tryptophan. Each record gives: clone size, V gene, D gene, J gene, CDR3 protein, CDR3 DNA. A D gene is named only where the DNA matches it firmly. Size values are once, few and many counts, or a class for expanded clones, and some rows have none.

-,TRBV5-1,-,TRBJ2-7,CASSPVQGSGGTQYF,TGCGCCAGCAGCCCGGTACAGGGGAGCGGGGGAACCCAGTACTTC
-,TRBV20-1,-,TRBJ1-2,CSARGPLVVLNYGYTF,TGCAGTGCTAGAGGGCCCCTCGTTGTCCTCAACTATGGCTACACCTTC
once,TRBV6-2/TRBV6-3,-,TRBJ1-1,CASSYSEGHTEAFF,TGTGCCAGCAGTTACTCGGAGGGGCACACTGAAGCTTTCTTT
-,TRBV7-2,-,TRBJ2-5,CASSPNGGKTQYF,TGTGCCAGCAGCCCCAATGGGGGAAAGACCCAGTACTTC
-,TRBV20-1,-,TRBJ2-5,CSARDRVVGETQYF,TGCAGTGCTAGAGATCGAGTTGTTGGTGAGACCCAGTACTTC
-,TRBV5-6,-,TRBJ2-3,CASSLLAYGTDTQNF,TGTGCCAGCAGCTTGCTAGCGTATGGTACAGATACGCAGAATTTT
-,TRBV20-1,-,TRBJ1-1,CSARTPDGAEAFF,TGCAGTGCTAGGACCCCCGACGGCGCTGAAGCTTTCTTT
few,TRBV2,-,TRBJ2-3,CASILLSGTSFLDTQYF,TGTGCCAGCATTCTCCTATCGGGGACATCGTTTTTAGATACGCAGTATTTT
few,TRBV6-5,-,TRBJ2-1,CASSSTVDNEQFF,TGTGCCAGCAGTTCAACCGTCGACAATGAGCAGTTCTTC
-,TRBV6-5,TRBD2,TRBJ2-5,CASTQRTSGHNEQYF,TGTGCCAGCACCCAAAGGACTAGCGGCCACAATGAGCAGTACTTC
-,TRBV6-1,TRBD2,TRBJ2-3,CASSDTLAGAGDTQYF,TGTGCCAGCAGTGACACACTAGCGGGAGCGGGAGATACGCAGTATTTT
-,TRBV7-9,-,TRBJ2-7,CASSLANAAYEQYF,TGTGCCAGCAGCTTAGCGAACGCTGCCTACGAGCAGTACTTC
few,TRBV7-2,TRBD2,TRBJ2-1,CASSLVAGVFNEQFF,TGTGCCAGCAGCTTGGTAGCGGGGGTTTTCAATGAGCAGTTCTTC
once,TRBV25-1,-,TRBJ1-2,CASSAQGGGLYGYTF,TGTGCCAGCAGTGCCCAAGGGGGGGGGCTCTATGGCTACACCTTC
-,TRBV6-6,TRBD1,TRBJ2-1,CASITGAYNEQFF,TGTGCCAGCATTACAGGGGCCTACAATGAGCAGTTCTTC
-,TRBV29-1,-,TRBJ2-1,CSVRTGRGQFF,TGCAGCGTCCGGACGGGCCGGGGGCAGTTCTTC
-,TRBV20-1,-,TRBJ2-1,CSASRGGPQPSPYNEQFF,TGCAGTGCTAGTCGGGGTGGACCACAACCCAGCCCCTACAATGAGCAGTTCTTC
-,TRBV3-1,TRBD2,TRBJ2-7,CASRRGLAGGEQYF,TGTGCCAGCAGGAGGGGACTAGCGGGAGGCGAGCAGTACTTC
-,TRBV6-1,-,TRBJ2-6,CASSATRGSGANVLTF,TGTGCCAGCAGTGCAACCCGGGGCTCTGGGGCCAACGTCCTGACTTTC
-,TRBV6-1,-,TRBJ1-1,CASSEKGDHTEAFF,TGTGCCAGCAGTGAAAAGGGGGATCACACTGAAGCTTTCTTT
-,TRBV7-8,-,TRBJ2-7,CASSNRATGTYEQYF,TGTGCCAGCAGCAACCGGGCCACCGGGACCTACGAGCAGTACTTC
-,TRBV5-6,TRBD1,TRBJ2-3,CASSLGLTGDASTDTQYF,TGTGCCAGCAGCTTGGGACTCACAGGGGACGCTAGCACAGATACGCAGTATTTT
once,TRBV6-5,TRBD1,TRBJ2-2,CASSFRTGSNTGELFF,TGTGCCAGCAGTTTCAGGACAGGTTCGAACACCGGGGAGCTGTTTTTT
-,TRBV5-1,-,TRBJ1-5,CASSLEGGGGNQPQHF,TGCGCCAGCAGCTTGGAGGGCGGTGGGGGCAATCAGCCCCAGCATTTT
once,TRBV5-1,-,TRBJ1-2,CASSFSRTGPNYGYTF,TGCGCCAGCAGCTTTTCTCGTACAGGGCCTAACTATGGCTACACCTTC
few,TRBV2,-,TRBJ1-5,CASSMSLSQPQHF,TGTGCCAGCAGTATGAGCTTAAGTCAGCCCCAGCATTTT